The present T cell receptor (beta chain) was sequenced within a study of T cell responses to AZD1222 COVID-19 vaccine. Generated by immunoSEQ multiplex PCR, the TCRdb table keeps only in-frame clones and is missing some. Counted here are about 130,000 clones, over 85% occurring once; the ten biggest clones make up about 3%. Findings of the study overall: Donors, mostly white British, included more females; clonal diversity was possibly underestimated. In the spike-specific TCR repertoire, nearly half reportedly target unmutated variant regions. The study sampled repertoires only after the peak T cell response. Increased Spike-specific TCR breadth and depth were observed after two AZD1222 doses.

With respect to this clone: The antigen remains unidentified.

Germline V lookup: CDR1 SGHRS, CDR2 YFSETQ. The CDR3 is 18 amino acids. Trimming stripped 1 base from V and 0 bases from J, with 17 bases between. The sequence was collected from an adult in good health. The chain recombines TRBV5-1 with TRBJ1-3; D might be TRBD1 (6 bases). The sequences come from peripheral blood, collected on day 0 of AZD1222 vaccination. The CDR3 region is CASSLRTVGAYSGNTIYF. The CDR3 nucleotides are TGCGCCAGCAGCTTGAGGACAGTAGGAGCCTACTCTGGAAACACCATATATTTT.